A selection of T cell receptor beta chains follows, all from one sample in a study of CD8+ T cells in alopecia areata. The method was immunoSEQ multiplex PCR; TCRdb's version includes in-frame clones alone and lacks a portion of them. The sample lists 180,000 or so clones; 50% to 75% were seen once. The sample in question was CD4+ T cells sorted from blood, obtained at week 56, from a patient treated with tofacitinib. The source of these receptors is a human donor with alopecia areata. Each CDR3 is given with its conserved first and last residue. Each record gives: J gene, D gene, clone size, V gene, CDR3 protein, CDR3 DNA. The D gene is left open where the match is weak. Some rows have no size entry. The others give once, few or many, or a class for an expanded clone.

J gene: TRBJ2-5; D gene: -; clone size: -; V gene: TRBV4-1; CDR3 protein: CASSQGGRTGAWETQYF; CDR3 DNA: TGCGCCAGCAGCCAAGGGGGGAGGACAGGAGCTTGGGAGACCCAGTACTTC
J gene: TRBJ2-7; D gene: -; clone size: -; V gene: TRBV29-1; CDR3 protein: CSVGAGAGGTGQYF; CDR3 DNA: TGCAGCGTTGGGGCGGGTGCAGGAGGAACGGGGCAGTACTTC
J gene: TRBJ2-5; D gene: -; clone size: -; V gene: TRBV10-3; CDR3 protein: CAISEGETQYF; CDR3 DNA: TGTGCCATCAGTGAGGGAGAGACCCAGTACTTC
J gene: TRBJ2-7; D gene: -; clone size: -; V gene: TRBV29-1; CDR3 protein: CSVEESGVPSGEQYF; CDR3 DNA: TGCAGCGTTGAAGAGTCGGGGGTCCCTTCCGGGGAGCAGTACTTC
J gene: TRBJ2-7; D gene: TRBD1; clone size: -; V gene: TRBV7-2; CDR3 protein: CASRLEDRGNEQYF; CDR3 DNA: TGTGCCAGCAGACTTGAGGACAGGGGAAACGAGCAGTACTTC
J gene: TRBJ2-5; D gene: TRBD1; clone size: few; V gene: TRBV9; CDR3 protein: CASSETGVETQYF; CDR3 DNA: TGTGCCAGCAGCGAAACAGGGGTTGAGACCCAGTACTTC
J gene: TRBJ2-3; D gene: TRBD2; clone size: -; V gene: TRBV5-1; CDR3 protein: CASRTSGDTQYF; CDR3 DNA: TGCGCCAGCAGGACTAGCGGCGATACGCAGTATTTT
J gene: TRBJ2-1; D gene: -; clone size: -; V gene: TRBV4-1; CDR3 protein: CASSQVGGHNEQFF; CDR3 DNA: TGCGCCAGCAGCCAAGTTGGGGGACACAATGAGCAGTTCTTC
J gene: TRBJ2-1; D gene: TRBD2; clone size: -; V gene: TRBV7-9; CDR3 protein: CASSFPLAGYNEQFF; CDR3 DNA: TGTGCCAGCAGCTTTCCGCTAGCGGGTTACAATGAGCAGTTCTTC
J gene: TRBJ1-6; D gene: -; clone size: -; V gene: TRBV7-2; CDR3 protein: CASSPLRDSPLHF; CDR3 DNA: TGTGCCAGCAGCCCCCTGAGGGATTCACCCCTCCACTTT
J gene: TRBJ1-2; D gene: TRBD1; clone size: -; V gene: TRBV5-5; CDR3 protein: CASSRRDLDRAGGYTF; CDR3 DNA: TGTGCCAGCAGCCGGCGGGACCTCGACAGGGCGGGCGGCTACACCTTC
J gene: TRBJ2-5; D gene: TRBD1; clone size: -; V gene: TRBV14; CDR3 protein: CASSKWLGQGATETQYF; CDR3 DNA: TGTGCCAGCAGCAAATGGCTCGGACAGGGGGCTACGGAGACCCAGTACTTC
J gene: TRBJ2-5; D gene: -; clone size: -; V gene: TRBV7-7; CDR3 protein: CASSQTGTLRETQYF; CDR3 DNA: TGTGCCAGCAGTCAAACCGGGACCCTAAGAGAGACCCAGTACTTC
J gene: TRBJ1-2; D gene: -; clone size: -; V gene: TRBV9; CDR3 protein: CASRKLGTNGYTF; CDR3 DNA: TGTGCCAGCAGAAAGTTGGGGACAAATGGCTACACCTTC
J gene: TRBJ2-5; D gene: TRBD1; clone size: once; V gene: TRBV6-5; CDR3 protein: CASKGQPEETQYF; CDR3 DNA: TGTGCCAGCAAGGGACAGCCCGAAGAGACCCAGTACTTC
J gene: TRBJ2-7; D gene: TRBD1; clone size: -; V gene: TRBV29-1; CDR3 protein: CSVQPVGTGLYEQYF; CDR3 DNA: TGCAGCGTTCAGCCGGTCGGGACAGGCTTATACGAGCAGTACTTC
J gene: TRBJ1-2; D gene: -; clone size: few; V gene: TRBV29-1; CDR3 protein: CSVENRNYGYTF; CDR3 DNA: TGCAGCGTTGAAAACAGAAACTATGGCTACACCTTC
J gene: TRBJ1-6; D gene: -; clone size: -; V gene: TRBV15; CDR3 protein: CATSSVINSPLHF; CDR3 DNA: TGTGCCACCAGTTCCGTGATAAATTCACCCCTCCACTTT
J gene: TRBJ2-3; D gene: -; clone size: few; V gene: TRBV28; CDR3 protein: CASSLPGRTDTQYF; CDR3 DNA: TGTGCCAGCAGTTTGCCCGGCCGCACAGATACGCAGTATTTT
J gene: TRBJ2-3; D gene: TRBD2; clone size: -; V gene: TRBV4-2; CDR3 protein: CASSQGLAGAAPQYF; CDR3 DNA: TGTGCCAGCAGCCAGGGACTAGCGGGGGCCGCACCTCAGTATTTT
J gene: TRBJ2-7; D gene: -; clone size: few; V gene: TRBV11-3; CDR3 protein: CASSAADRTYEQYF; CDR3 DNA: TGTGCCAGCAGCGCCGCGGACAGAACCTACGAGCAGTACTTC
J gene: TRBJ2-2; D gene: -; clone size: -; V gene: TRBV10-3; CDR3 protein: CAISESRTLLNTGELFF; CDR3 DNA: TGTGCCATCAGTGAGTCCCGGACATTACTAAACACCGGGGAGCTGTTTTTT
J gene: TRBJ2-2; D gene: -; clone size: few; V gene: TRBV27; CDR3 protein: CASRKGQENTGELFF; CDR3 DNA: TGTGCCAGCAGAAAGGGACAAGAGAACACCGGGGAGCTGTTTTTT
J gene: TRBJ2-2; D gene: -; clone size: few; V gene: TRBV7-9; CDR3 protein: CASFRAGELFF; CDR3 DNA: TGTGCCAGCTTCAGGGCCGGGGAGCTGTTTTTT
J gene: TRBJ2-1; D gene: -; clone size: -; V gene: TRBV7-9; CDR3 protein: CASSPRTQAFNEQFF; CDR3 DNA: TGTGCCAGCAGCCCCAGGACACAAGCGTTCAATGAGCAGTTCTTC
J gene: TRBJ2-3; D gene: -; clone size: -; V gene: TRBV7-2; CDR3 protein: CASSRRDLTDTQYF; CDR3 DNA: TGTGCCAGCAGCCGACGGGACCTCACAGATACGCAGTATTTT
J gene: TRBJ2-5; D gene: -; clone size: -; V gene: TRBV4-2; CDR3 protein: CASSRSTQETQYF; CDR3 DNA: TGTGCCAGCAGCCGTTCTACCCAAGAGACCCAGTACTTC
J gene: TRBJ2-3; D gene: TRBD1; clone size: -; V gene: TRBV29-1; CDR3 protein: CSVYAPRNRDRGSTDTQYF; CDR3 DNA: TGCAGCGTTTACGCACCCCGAAACCGGGACAGGGGTAGCACAGATACGCAGTATTTT
J gene: TRBJ1-2; D gene: TRBD1; clone size: -; V gene: TRBV7-9; CDR3 protein: CASSFPTGGYGYTF; CDR3 DNA: TGTGCCAGCAGCTTCCCGACAGGGGGCTATGGCTACACCTTC
J gene: TRBJ2-7; D gene: -; clone size: -; V gene: TRBV2; CDR3 protein: CASSGGGRYEQYF; CDR3 DNA: TGTGCCAGCAGTGGCGGGGGCAGATACGAGCAGTACTTC
J gene: TRBJ2-5; D gene: -; clone size: -; V gene: TRBV15; CDR3 protein: CATRARGGGTQYF; CDR3 DNA: TGTGCCACCAGGGCTCGGGGCGGCGGGACCCAGTACTTC
J gene: TRBJ2-7; D gene: TRBD2; clone size: few; V gene: TRBV7-2; CDR3 protein: CASSLAGGLEQYF; CDR3 DNA: TGTGCCAGCAGCCTAGCGGGGGGTCTCGAGCAGTACTTC
J gene: TRBJ1-1; D gene: -; clone size: -; V gene: TRBV18; CDR3 protein: CASSPWTDTEAFF; CDR3 DNA: TGTGCCAGCTCACCCTGGACGGACACTGAAGCTTTCTTT
J gene: TRBJ2-3; D gene: -; clone size: few; V gene: TRBV4-1; CDR3 protein: CASSQPRAAGQYF; CDR3 DNA: TGCGCCAGCAGCCAACCGAGGGCGGCGGGGCAGTATTTT
J gene: TRBJ1-2; D gene: -; clone size: few; V gene: TRBV10-3; CDR3 protein: CAISASNYGYTF; CDR3 DNA: TGTGCCATCAGTGCCTCTAACTATGGCTACACCTTC
J gene: TRBJ2-5; D gene: -; clone size: -; V gene: TRBV13; CDR3 protein: CASSLTQGFPLQTQYF; CDR3 DNA: TGTGCCAGCAGCTTAACCCAGGGGTTTCCGCTACAGACCCAGTACTTC
J gene: TRBJ2-5; D gene: -; clone size: -; V gene: TRBV7-2; CDR3 protein: CASSLARGGTQYF; CDR3 DNA: TGTGCCAGCAGCTTAGCCCGGGGAGGGACCCAGTACTTC
J gene: TRBJ1-2; D gene: -; clone size: -; V gene: TRBV29-1; CDR3 protein: CSVDGYTF; CDR3 DNA: TGCAGCGTTGATGGCTACACCTTC
J gene: TRBJ1-6; D gene: -; clone size: -; V gene: TRBV7-9; CDR3 protein: CASSLDQVSSPLHF; CDR3 DNA: TGTGCCAGCAGCTTAGATCAGGTGAGCTCACCCCTCCACTTT
J gene: TRBJ1-2; D gene: TRBD1; clone size: once; V gene: TRBV30; CDR3 protein: CAWAQGGGYTF; CDR3 DNA: TGTGCCTGGGCTCAGGGGGGCGGCTACACCTTC
J gene: TRBJ1-2; D gene: -; clone size: -; V gene: TRBV6-5; CDR3 protein: CASSVQGYGYTF; CDR3 DNA: TGTGCCAGCAGTGTTCAGGGTTATGGCTACACCTTC
J gene: TRBJ2-1; D gene: -; clone size: -; V gene: TRBV5-6; CDR3 protein: CASSLISYNEQFF; CDR3 DNA: TGTGCCAGCAGCTTGATCAGCTACAATGAGCAGTTCTTC
J gene: TRBJ1-5; D gene: -; clone size: -; V gene: TRBV27; CDR3 protein: CASSPGQSNQPQHF; CDR3 DNA: TGTGCCAGCAGTCCGGGGCAGAGCAATCAGCCCCAGCATTTT
J gene: TRBJ1-5; D gene: -; clone size: few; V gene: TRBV5-5; CDR3 protein: CASSLEVVNQPQHF; CDR3 DNA: TGTGCCAGCAGCTTGGAAGTAGTCAATCAGCCCCAGCATTTT
J gene: TRBJ2-5; D gene: TRBD2; clone size: -; V gene: TRBV5-1; CDR3 protein: CASSSASSGGTREETQYF; CDR3 DNA: TGCGCCAGCAGCTCTGCCTCTAGCGGGGGGACTCGGGAGGAGACCCAGTACTTC
J gene: TRBJ2-7; D gene: TRBD1; clone size: -; V gene: TRBV2; CDR3 protein: CASSEEGTVGTYEQYF; CDR3 DNA: TGTGCCAGCAGTGAAGAGGGGACAGTTGGCACCTACGAGCAGTACTTC
J gene: TRBJ2-7; D gene: -; clone size: -; V gene: TRBV7-9; CDR3 protein: CASSPDSRRYYEQYF; CDR3 DNA: TGTGCCAGCAGTCCCGACAGTCGACGGTACTACGAGCAGTACTTC
J gene: TRBJ1-2; D gene: -; clone size: few; V gene: TRBV29-1; CDR3 protein: CSVVDNYGYTF; CDR3 DNA: TGCAGCGTTGTTGACAACTATGGCTACACCTTC
J gene: TRBJ2-1; D gene: -; clone size: -; V gene: TRBV25-1; CDR3 protein: CASSLYNEQFF; CDR3 DNA: TGTGCCAGCAGCCTCTACAATGAGCAGTTCTTC
J gene: TRBJ2-5; D gene: TRBD2; clone size: few; V gene: TRBV18; CDR3 protein: CASSPPIRRGLAGTKETQYF; CDR3 DNA: TGTGCCAGCTCACCACCGATTCGGCGGGGACTAGCGGGAACGAAAGAGACCCAGTACTTC
J gene: TRBJ2-3; D gene: -; clone size: few; V gene: TRBV10-3; CDR3 protein: CAAKTDTQYF; CDR3 DNA: TGTGCCGCGAAAACAGATACGCAGTATTTT